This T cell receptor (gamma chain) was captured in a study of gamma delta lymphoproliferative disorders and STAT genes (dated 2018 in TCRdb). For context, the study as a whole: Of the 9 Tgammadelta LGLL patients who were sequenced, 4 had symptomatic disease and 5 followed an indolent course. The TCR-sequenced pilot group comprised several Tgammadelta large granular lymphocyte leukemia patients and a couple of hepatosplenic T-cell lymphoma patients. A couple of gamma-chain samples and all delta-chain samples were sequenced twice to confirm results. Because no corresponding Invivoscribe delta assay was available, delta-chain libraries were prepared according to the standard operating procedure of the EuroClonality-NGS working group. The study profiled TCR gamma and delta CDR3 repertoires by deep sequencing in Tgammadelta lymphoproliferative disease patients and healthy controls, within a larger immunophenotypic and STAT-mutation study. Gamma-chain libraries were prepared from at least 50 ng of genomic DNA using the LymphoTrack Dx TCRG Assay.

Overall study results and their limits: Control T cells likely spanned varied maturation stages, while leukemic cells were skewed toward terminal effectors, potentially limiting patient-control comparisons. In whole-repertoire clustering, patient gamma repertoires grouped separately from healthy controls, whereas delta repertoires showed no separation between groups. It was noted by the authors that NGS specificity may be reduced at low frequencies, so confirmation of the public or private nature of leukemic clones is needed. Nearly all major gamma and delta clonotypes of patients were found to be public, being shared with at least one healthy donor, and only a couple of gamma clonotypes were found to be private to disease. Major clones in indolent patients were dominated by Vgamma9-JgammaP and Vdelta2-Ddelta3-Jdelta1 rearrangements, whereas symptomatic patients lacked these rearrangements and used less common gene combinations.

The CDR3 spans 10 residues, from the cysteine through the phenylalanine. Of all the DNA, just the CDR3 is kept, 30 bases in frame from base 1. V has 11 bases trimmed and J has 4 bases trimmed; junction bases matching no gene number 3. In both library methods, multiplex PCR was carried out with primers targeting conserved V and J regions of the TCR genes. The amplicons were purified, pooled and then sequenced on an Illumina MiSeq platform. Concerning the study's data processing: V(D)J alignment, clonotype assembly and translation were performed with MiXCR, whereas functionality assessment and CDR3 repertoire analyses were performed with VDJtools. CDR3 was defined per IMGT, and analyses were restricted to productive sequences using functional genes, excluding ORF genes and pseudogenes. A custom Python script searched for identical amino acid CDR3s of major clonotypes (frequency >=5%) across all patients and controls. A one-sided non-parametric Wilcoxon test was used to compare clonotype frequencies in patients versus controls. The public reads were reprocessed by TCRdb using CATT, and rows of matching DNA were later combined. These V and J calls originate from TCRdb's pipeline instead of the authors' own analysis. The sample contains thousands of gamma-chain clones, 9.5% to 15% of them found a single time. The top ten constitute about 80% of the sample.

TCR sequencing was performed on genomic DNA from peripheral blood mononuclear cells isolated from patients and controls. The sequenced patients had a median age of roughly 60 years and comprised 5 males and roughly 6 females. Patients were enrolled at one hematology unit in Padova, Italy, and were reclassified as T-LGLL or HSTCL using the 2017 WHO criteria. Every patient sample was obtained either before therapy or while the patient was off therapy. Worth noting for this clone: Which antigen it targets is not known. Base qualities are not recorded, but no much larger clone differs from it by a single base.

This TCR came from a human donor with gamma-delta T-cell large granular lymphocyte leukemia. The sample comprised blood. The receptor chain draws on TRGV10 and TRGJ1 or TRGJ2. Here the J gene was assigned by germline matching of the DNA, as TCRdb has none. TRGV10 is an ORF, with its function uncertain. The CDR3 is CAAGYYKKLF. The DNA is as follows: TGTGCTGCGGGCTATTATAAGAAACTCTTT.